This T cell receptor (beta chain) was profiled in a study of radiotherapy plus CTLA-4 blockade in lung cancer. Overall study context: Among enrolled patients, over 15% responded and 31% achieved disease control. Study-wide points: Subsequent to radiotherapy plus ipilimumab, tumor-derived TCR clones underwent expansion in blood. According to reports, early shifts in blood T cell clones, alongside interferon-beta, forecast response most accurately.

Germline V lookup: CDR1 LNHDA, CDR2 SQIVND (reference sequence). This CDR3 contains 14 residues. The ends were cut back, 9 bases at V and 0 bases at J, with 15 bases in the middle. With respect to this clone: What it binds is unknown.

Some clones are missing from TCRdb's copy, which holds only in-frame ones; the method was immunoSEQ multiplex PCR. The sample yields about 25,000 clones, roughly 73% seen once. Specimen: peripheral blood, collected from a patient treated with radiotherapy plus ipilimumab. This TCR was recovered from a human donor with non-small cell lung cancer who had stable disease on radiotherapy plus ipilimumab. The chain links TRBV19 to TRBJ2-7; D may be TRBD1 (5 bases). The CDR3 sequence: CASSLGPSSYEQYF. CDR3 nucleotide sequence: TGTGCCAGCAGTCTGGGGCCTAGCTCCTACGAGCAGTACTTC.